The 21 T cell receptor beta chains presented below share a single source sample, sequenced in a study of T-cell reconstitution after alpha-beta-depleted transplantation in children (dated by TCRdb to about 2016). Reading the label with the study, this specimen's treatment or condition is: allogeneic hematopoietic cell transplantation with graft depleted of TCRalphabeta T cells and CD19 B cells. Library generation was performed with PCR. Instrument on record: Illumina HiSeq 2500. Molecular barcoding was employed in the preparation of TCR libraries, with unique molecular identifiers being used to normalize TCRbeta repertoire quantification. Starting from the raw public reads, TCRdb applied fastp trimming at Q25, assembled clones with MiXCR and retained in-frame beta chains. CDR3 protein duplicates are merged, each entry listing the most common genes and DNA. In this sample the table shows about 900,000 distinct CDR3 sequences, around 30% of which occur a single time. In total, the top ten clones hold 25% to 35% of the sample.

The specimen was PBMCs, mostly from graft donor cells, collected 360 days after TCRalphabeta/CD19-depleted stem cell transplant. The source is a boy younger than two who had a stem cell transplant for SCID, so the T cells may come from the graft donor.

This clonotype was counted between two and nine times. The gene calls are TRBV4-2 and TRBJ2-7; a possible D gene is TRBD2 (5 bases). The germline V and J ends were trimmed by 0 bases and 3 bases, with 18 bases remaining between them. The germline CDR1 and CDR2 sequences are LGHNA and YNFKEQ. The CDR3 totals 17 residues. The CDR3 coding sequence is TGTGCCAGCAGCCAAGAGCAAGAGGGTTATCGCCTCTACGAGCAGTACTTC. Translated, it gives CASSQEQEGYRLYEQYF.

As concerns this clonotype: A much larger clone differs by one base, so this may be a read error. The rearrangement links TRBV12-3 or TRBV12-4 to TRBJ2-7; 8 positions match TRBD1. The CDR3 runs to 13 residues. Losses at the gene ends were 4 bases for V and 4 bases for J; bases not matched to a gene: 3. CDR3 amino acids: CASSWGQEYEQYF. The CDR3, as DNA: TGTGCCAGCAGTTGGGGACAGGAGTACGAGCAGTACTTC.

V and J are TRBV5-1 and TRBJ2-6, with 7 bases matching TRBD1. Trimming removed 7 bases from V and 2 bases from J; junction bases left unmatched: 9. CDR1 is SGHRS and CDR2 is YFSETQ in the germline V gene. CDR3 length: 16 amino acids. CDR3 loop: CASGAGGLTGANVLTF. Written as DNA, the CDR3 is TGCGCCAGCGGGGCAGGGGGATTAACTGGGGCCAACGTCCTGACTTTC.

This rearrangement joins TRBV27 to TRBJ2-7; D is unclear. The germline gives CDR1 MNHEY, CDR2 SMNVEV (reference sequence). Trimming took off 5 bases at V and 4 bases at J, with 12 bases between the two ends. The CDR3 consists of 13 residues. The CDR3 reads CASSLTPQYEQYF. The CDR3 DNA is TGTGCCAGCAGTCTAACGCCGCAATACGAGCAGTACTTC.

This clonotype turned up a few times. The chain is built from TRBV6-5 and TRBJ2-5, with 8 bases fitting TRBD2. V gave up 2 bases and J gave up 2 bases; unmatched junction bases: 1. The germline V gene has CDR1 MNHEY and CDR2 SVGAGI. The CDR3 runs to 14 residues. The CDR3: CASSYLAGQETQYF. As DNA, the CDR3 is TGTGCCAGCAGTTACCTAGCGGGTCAAGAGACCCAGTACTTC.

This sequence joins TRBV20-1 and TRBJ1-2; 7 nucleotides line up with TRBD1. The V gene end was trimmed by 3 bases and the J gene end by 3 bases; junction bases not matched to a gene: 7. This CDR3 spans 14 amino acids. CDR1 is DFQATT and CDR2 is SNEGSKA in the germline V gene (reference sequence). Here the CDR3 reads CSARGTDPYYGYTF. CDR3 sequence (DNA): TGCAGTGCTAGGGGGACAGATCCCTACTATGGCTACACCTTC.

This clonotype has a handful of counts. The CDR3 bases are TGCAGTGCTAGAATAGCCGGCACAGATACGCAGTATTTT. It is translated as CSARIAGTDTQYF. The chain is built from TRBV20-1 and TRBJ2-3; D unresolved. CDR1 is DFQATT and CDR2 is SNEGSKA in the germline V gene (reference sequence). This CDR3 is built from 13 residues. Trimming took 2 bases from V and 1 from J, leaving 7 bases between them.

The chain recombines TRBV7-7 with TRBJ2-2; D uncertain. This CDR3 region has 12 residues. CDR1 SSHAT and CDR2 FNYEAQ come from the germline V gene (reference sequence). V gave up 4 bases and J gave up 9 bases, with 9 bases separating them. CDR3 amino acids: CASSYRRRELFF. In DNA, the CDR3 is TGTGCCAGCAGCTATCGGCGCCGGGAGCTGTTTTTT. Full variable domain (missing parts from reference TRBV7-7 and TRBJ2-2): GAGVSQSPRYKVTKRGQDVTLRCDPISSHATLYWYQQALGQGPEFLTYFNYEAQPDKSGLPSDRFSAERPEGSISTLTIQRTEQRDSAMYRCASSYRRRELFFGEGSRLTVL.

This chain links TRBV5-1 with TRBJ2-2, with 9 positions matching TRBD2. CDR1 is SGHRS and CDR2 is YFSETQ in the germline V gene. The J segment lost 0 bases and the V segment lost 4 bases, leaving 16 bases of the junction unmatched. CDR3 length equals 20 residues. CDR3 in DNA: TGCGCCAGCAGCCTGCAGATGGGCCTAGCGGGGACCCCGAACACCGGGGAGCTGTTTTTT. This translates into CASSLQMGLAGTPNTGELFF.

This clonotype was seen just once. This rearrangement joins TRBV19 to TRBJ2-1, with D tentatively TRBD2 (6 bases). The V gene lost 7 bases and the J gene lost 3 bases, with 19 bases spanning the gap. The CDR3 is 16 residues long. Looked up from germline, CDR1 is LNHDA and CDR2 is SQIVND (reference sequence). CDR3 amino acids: CASTPRREWGYNEQFF. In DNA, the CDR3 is TGTGCCAGTACCCCGAGGAGGGAGTGGGGCTACAATGAGCAGTTCTTC. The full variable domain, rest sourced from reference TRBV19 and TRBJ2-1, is DGGITQSPKYLFRKEGQNVTLSCEQNLNHDAMYWYRQDPGQGLRLIYYSQIVNDFQKGDIAEGYSVSREKKESFPLTVTSAQKNPTAFYLCASTPRREWGYNEQFFGPGTRLTVL.

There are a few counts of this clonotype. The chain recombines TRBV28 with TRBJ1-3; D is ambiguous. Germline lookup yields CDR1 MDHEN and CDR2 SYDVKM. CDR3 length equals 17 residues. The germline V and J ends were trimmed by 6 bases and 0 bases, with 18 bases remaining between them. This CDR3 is CASSSYGDQSSGNTIYF. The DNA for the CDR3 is TGTGCCAGCAGCAGTTATGGAGACCAGAGCTCTGGAAACACCATATATTTT.

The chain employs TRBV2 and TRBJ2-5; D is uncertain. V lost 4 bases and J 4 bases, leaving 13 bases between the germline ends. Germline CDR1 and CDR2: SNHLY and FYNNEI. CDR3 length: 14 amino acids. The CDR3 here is CASSVGLFRETQYF. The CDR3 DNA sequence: TGTGCCAGCAGTGTAGGGCTTTTTCGAGAGACCCAGTACTTC. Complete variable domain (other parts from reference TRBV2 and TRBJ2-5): EPEVTQTPSHQVTQMGQEVILRCVPISNHLYFYWYRQILGQKVEFLVSFYNNEISEKSEIFDDQFSVERPDGSNFTLKIRSTKLEDSAMYFCASSVGLFRETQYFGPGTRLLVL.

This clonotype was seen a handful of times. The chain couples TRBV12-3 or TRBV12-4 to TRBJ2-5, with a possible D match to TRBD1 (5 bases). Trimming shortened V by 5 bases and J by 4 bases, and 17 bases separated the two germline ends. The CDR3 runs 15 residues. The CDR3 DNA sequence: TGTGCCAGCAGTCCGGACACGCTCAGGCCAGAGACCCAGTACTTC. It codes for CASSPDTLRPETQYF.

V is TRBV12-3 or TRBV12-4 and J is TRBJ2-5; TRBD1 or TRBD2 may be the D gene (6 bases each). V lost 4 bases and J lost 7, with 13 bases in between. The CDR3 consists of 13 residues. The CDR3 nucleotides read TGTGCCAGCAGTTCGGGGGCCCAGGGGACCCAGTACTTC. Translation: CASSSGAQGTQYF.

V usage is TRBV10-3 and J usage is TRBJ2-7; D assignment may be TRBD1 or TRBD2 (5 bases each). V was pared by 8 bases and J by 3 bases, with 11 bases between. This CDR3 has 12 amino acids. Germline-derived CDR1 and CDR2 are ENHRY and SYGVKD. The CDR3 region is CAIRDENYEQYF. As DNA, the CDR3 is TGTGCCATCCGGGACGAGAACTACGAGCAGTACTTC.

DNA of the CDR3: TGTGCCTGGAGTGTAGGGGACACGCTCCTGGCCCAGTACTTC. Amino acids: CAWSVGDTLLAQYF. The chain combines TRBV30 with TRBJ2-5; possible D gene TRBD1, 6 bases. In germline, CDR1 is GTSNPN, CDR2 SVGIG (reference sequence). With 0 bases removed from V and 9 bases from J, the gap between germline ends came to 17 bases. The CDR3 covers 14 residues.

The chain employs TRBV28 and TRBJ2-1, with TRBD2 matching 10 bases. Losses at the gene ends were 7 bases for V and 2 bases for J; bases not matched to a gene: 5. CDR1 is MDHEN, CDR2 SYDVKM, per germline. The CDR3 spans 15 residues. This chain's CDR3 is CASMSGGVPYNEQFF. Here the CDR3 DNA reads TGTGCCAGCATGAGCGGGGGGGTTCCCTACAATGAGCAGTTCTTC.

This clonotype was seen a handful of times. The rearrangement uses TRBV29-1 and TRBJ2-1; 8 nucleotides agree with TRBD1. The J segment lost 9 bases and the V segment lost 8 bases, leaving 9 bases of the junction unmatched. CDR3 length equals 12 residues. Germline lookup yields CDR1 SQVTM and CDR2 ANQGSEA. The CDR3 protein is CSLGQGEGEQFF. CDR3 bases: TGCAGCTTAGGACAGGGTGAGGGTGAGCAGTTCTTC.

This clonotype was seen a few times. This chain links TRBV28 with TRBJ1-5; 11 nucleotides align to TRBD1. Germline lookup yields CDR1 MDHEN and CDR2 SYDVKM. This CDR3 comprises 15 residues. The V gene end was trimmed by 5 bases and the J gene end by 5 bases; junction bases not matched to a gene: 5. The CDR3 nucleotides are TGTGCCAGCAGTCCGAGGGGACAGGGGGATCAGCCCCAGCATTTT. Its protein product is CASSPRGQGDQPQHF.

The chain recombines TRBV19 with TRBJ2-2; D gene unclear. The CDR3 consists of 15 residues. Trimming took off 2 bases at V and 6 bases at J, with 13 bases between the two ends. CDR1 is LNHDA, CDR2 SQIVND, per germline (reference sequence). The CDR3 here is CASSIRSWPPGELFF. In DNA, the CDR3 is TGTGCCAGTAGTATAAGGAGCTGGCCACCCGGGGAGCTGTTTTTT.

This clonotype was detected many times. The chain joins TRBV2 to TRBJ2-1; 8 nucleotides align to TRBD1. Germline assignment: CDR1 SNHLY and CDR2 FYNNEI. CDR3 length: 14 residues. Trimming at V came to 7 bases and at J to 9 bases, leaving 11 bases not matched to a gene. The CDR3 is CASNPDRERSEQFF. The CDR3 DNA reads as TGTGCCAGCAACCCGGACAGGGAAAGGAGTGAGCAGTTCTTC.